The 2 T cell receptor beta chains listed next were all sequenced from one sample in a study of tumor-infiltrating lymphocytes in primary liver carcinoma. Taking roughly 20-34 mg of unsorted bulk tissue, the authors co-extracted RNA and DNA. The authors made TCR beta cDNA from 500 ng total RNA with a constant-region primer. Each TCR beta library was derived from three nested multiplex PCR rounds that employed slightly modified ARM-PCR. TRBV1-TRBV30 forward primers paired with a C-beta reverse primer were used in the first two PCR rounds, which ran about 11 cycles each. TCRdb redid the calling of the multiplex PCR reads with MiXCR, one entry per CDR3 protein. The table shows about 70,000 distinct CDR3 sequences, with about 72% occurring only once. Material for sequencing was liver tumor tissue from sampling region 4. Subset reported: tumor region T4, right-lateral pole. The source of these receptors is a man in his forties with primary liver carcinoma and hepatitis B virus infection.

In regard to this clonotype: The conserved phenylalanine or tryptophan is not found at the CDR3 terminus, so this likely reflects a read error. V gene TRBV5-3 combines with J gene TRBJ2-1, with D perhaps TRBD2 (6 bases). TRBV5-3 is identified as an open reading frame with a role that is uncertain. Trimming left V 2 bases short and J 3 bases short, with 12 bases between. There are 15 residues in the CDR3. CDR3 DNA sequence: TGTGCCAGAAGCTTCCGGGACTGGGTCTACAATGAGCAGTTCTCC. Translating it yields CARSFRDWVYNEQFS.

This clonotype came up many times. This rearrangement joins TRBV12-3 or TRBV12-4 to TRBJ1-1, with 8 positions matching TRBD1. V lost 7 bases to trimming and J lost 4 bases; unmatched junction nucleotides: 8. The CDR3 length is 14 residues. CDR3 sequence reads: CASTQGALGTEAFF. DNA of the CDR3: TGTGCCAGCACCCAGGGGGCTCTCGGCACTGAAGCTTTCTTT.